The 18 T cell receptor beta chains below all came from one sample that was sequenced in a study of naive and memory T cell subsets. Two oligonucleotides, mixed equimolar, formed the beta constant-region primer covering TRBC1 and TRBC2. Nested alpha and beta constant-region primers with the SP2 primer drove four PCR rounds on ligated cDNA. From the UMI-ligation and nested PCR reads, TCRdb called clonotypes with MiXCR, one entry per CDR3 protein. Of about 120,000 distinct CDR3 sequences listed, approximately 37% are singletons. Material for sequencing was central memory CD4+ T cells from blood. Source of these receptors: a human donor in good health.

This clonotype appeared a few times. The J gene is TRBJ2-1, the V gene TRBV28; D not resolved. The V and J ends lost 7 bases and 4 bases respectively, with 11 bases between them. This CDR3 is built from 13 residues. In germline, CDR1 is MDHEN, CDR2 SYDVKM. In nucleotides, the CDR3 is TGTGCCAGCACCCCAACGGCGTACAATGAGCAGTTCTTC. It translates to CASTPTAYNEQFF.

This clonotype has at least ten counts. The rearrangement uses TRBV7-9 and TRBJ2-1, with 8 bases fitting TRBD2. Trimming at V came to 1 base and at J to 8 bases, leaving 7 bases not matched to a gene. The CDR3 runs to 15 residues. The germline V gene has CDR1 SEHNR and CDR2 FQNEAQ (reference sequence). The CDR3: CASSLGAGVGDEQFF. CDR3 DNA: TGTGCCAGCAGCTTAGGAGCGGGAGTAGGCGATGAGCAGTTCTTC. The full variable domain, its missing parts supplied by reference TRBV7-9 and TRBJ2-1, is DTGVSQNPRHKITKRGQNVTFRCDPISEHNRLYWYRQTLGQGPEFLTYFQNEAQLEKSRLLSDRFSAERPKGSFSTLEIQRTEQGDSAMYLCASSLGAGVGDEQFFGPGTRLTVL.

The CDR3 sequence: CSARKDSNQPQHF. CDR3 DNA: TGCAGTGCTAGAAAAGATAGCAATCAGCCCCAGCATTTT. The genes are TRBV20-1 and TRBJ1-5; D gene ambiguous. The germline V and J ends were trimmed by 2 bases and 0 bases, with 5 bases remaining between them. The CDR3 spans 13 residues. CDR1 and CDR2 (germline): DFQATT, SNEGSKA (reference sequence).

This clonotype has only a few counts. This sequence joins TRBV24-1 and TRBJ2-3; D may match TRBD1 or TRBD2 (6 bases each). The germline V and J ends were trimmed by 2 bases and 7 bases, with 21 bases remaining between them. The CDR3 is 17 residues long. Germline values: CDR1 KGHDR, CDR2 SFDVKD. The DNA for the CDR3 is TGTGCCACCAGTGATTCCCTGGAGTATGGGGGGCGATATACGCAGTATTTT. Encoded protein: CATSDSLEYGGRYTQYF.

This clonotype has more than one count but fewer than ten. This chain joins TRBV2 and TRBJ1-2, with a possible D match to TRBD1 (6 bases). The CDR3 loop spans 17 amino acids. V lost 6 bases and J 3 bases, leaving 23 bases between the germline ends. Per germline, CDR1 SNHLY and CDR2 FYNNEI. CDR3 nucleotide sequence: TGTGCCAGCAGCCTTCTTACGATCAGGGGTTGGGACTATGGCTACACCTTC. This gives the protein CASSLLTIRGWDYGYTF.

The chain employs TRBV4-3 and TRBJ1-1; the D is unclear. CDR3 length: 13 amino acids. V was trimmed by 4 bases and J by 0 bases, leaving 6 bases between them. Germline V CDR1 and CDR2: LGHNA, YSLEER. The CDR3 nucleotides are TGCGCCAGCAGCCGATCTCTGAACACTGAAGCTTTCTTT. Protein product: CASSRSLNTEAFF.

The CDR3 spells CASSWLSGTSYEQYF. CDR3 DNA: TGTGCCAGCAGCTGGCTATCCGGGACCTCATACGAGCAGTACTTC. The rearrangement links TRBV5-6 to TRBJ2-7; D could derive from TRBD1 or TRBD2 (5 bases each). Trimming shortened V by 3 bases and J by 4 bases, and 17 bases separated the two germline ends. This CDR3 is built from 15 residues. Germline CDR1 and CDR2: SGHDT and YYEEEE.

In nucleotides, the CDR3 is TGTGCCTGGAACCCCCGCGGTAGGGCCCGCGACTATGGCTACACCTTC. The encoded protein is CAWNPRGRARDYGYTF. This sequence joins TRBV30 and TRBJ1-2; no reliable D call. V lost 4 bases to trimming and J lost 3 bases, with 21 bases between them. Germline CDR1 GTSNPN, CDR2 SVGIG (reference sequence). The CDR3 length is 16 residues.

This clonotype was detected only a few times. This chain connects TRBV11-2 to TRBJ2-5; 12 bases are shared with TRBD2. The CDR3 is 16 residues long. Per the germline V gene, CDR1 is SGHAT and CDR2 is FQNNGV. V trimming: 1 base; J trimming: 4 bases; junction bases outside the gene matches: 4. CDR3 amino acids: CASSLVASGRGETQYF. In nucleotides, the CDR3 is TGTGCCAGCAGCTTAGTGGCTAGCGGGAGGGGAGAGACCCAGTACTTC.

This clonotype occurred many times. This sequence joins TRBV3-1 and TRBJ2-3, with D unresolved. The CDR3 has 14 amino acids. CDR1 and CDR2 from the germline V gene are LGHDT and YNNKEL (reference sequence). V was shortened by 1 base and J by 0 bases, with 5 bases between the two germline ends. The CDR3 sequence is CASSQGSSTDTQYF. The CDR3 region has the DNA TGTGCCAGCAGCCAAGGTAGTAGCACAGATACGCAGTATTTT.

This sequence joins TRBV6-1 and TRBJ1-5; possible D gene TRBD1, 5 bases. V was shortened by 5 bases and J by 1 base, with 15 bases between the two germline ends. CDR3 length: 16 amino acids. Germline lookup yields CDR1 MNHNS and CDR2 SASEGT. CDR3 nucleotide sequence: TGTGCCAGCAGTTTCACAGGTTGGGGCAGCAATCAGCCCCAGCATTTT. Its translation is CASSFTGWGSNQPQHF.

This clonotype was counted many times. V usage is TRBV28 and J usage is TRBJ1-2; weak D call: TRBD1 (5 bases). Germline CDR1 MDHEN, CDR2 SYDVKM. The CDR3 runs to 17 residues. With 3 bases removed from V and 2 bases from J, the gap between germline ends came to 19 bases. As DNA, the CDR3 is TGTGCCAGCAGTTTCCCAGGGTTACAGTCCCTAAACTATGGCTACACCTTC. It codes for CASSFPGLQSLNYGYTF.

This chain links TRBV4-3 with TRBJ2-7; TRBD2 agrees at 10 bases. V was pared by 1 base and J by 4 bases, with 4 bases of the junction left unmatched. The CDR3 loop spans 15 amino acids. The germline CDR1 and CDR2 sequences are LGHNA and YSLEER. CDR3 in DNA: TGCGCCAGCAGCCAAGCCTGGACTAGCGGATACGAGCAGTACTTC. It specifies CASSQAWTSGYEQYF.

The sample holds a few counts of this clonotype. The gene calls are TRBV6-5 and TRBJ2-7; 8 bases line up with TRBD1. Per the germline V gene, CDR1 is MNHEY and CDR2 is SVGAGI. The trim removed 5 bases at V and 5 bases at J, leaving 5 bases unmatched. The CDR3 totals 13 residues. CDR3 in amino acids: CASSVGQGHEQYF. CDR3 sequence (DNA): TGTGCCAGCAGTGTCGGACAGGGCCACGAGCAGTACTTC.

This clonotype was detected a few times. The CDR3 DNA reads as TGCGCCAGCATGAACACCTGGATCAATGAGCAGTTCTTC. It yields the protein CASMNTWINEQFF. This sequence joins TRBV10-2 and TRBJ2-1, with unresolved D. V lost 7 bases and J 6 bases, leaving 13 bases between the germline ends. The CDR3 spans 13 residues. In germline, CDR1 is WSHSY, CDR2 SAAADI.

The genes are TRBV28 and TRBJ2-5; TRBD2 aligns across 8 bases. Germline V gene data show CDR1 as MDHEN and CDR2 as SYDVKM. The CDR3 loop spans 15 amino acids. The V and J ends lost 5 bases and 3 bases, in that order; junction bases with no gene match: 8. CDR3 protein: CASSPGTRIEETQYF. CDR3 DNA: TGTGCCAGCAGTCCCGGGACTAGAATAGAAGAGACCCAGTACTTC.

This clonotype was recorded a few times. The J gene is TRBJ1-4, the V gene TRBV24-1, with TRBD1 as a possible D gene (5 bases). CDR1 is KGHDR, CDR2 SFDVKD, per germline. Trimming shortened V by 4 bases and J by 5 bases, and 13 bases separated the two germline ends. This CDR3 contains 15 residues. The chain's CDR3 is CATSEPRDGNEKLFF. DNA for the CDR3: TGTGCCACCAGTGAGCCCCGGGACGGAAATGAAAAACTGTTTTTT.

The V call is TRBV12-3 or TRBV12-4, the J call TRBJ2-7; 7 bases align to TRBD2. The CDR3 loop spans 13 amino acids. J lost 2 bases, V lost 9 bases, and 7 bases had no gene match. The CDR3 loop reads CASTGLSTYEQYF. DNA for the CDR3: TGTGCCAGTACGGGACTATCAACCTACGAGCAGTACTTC.